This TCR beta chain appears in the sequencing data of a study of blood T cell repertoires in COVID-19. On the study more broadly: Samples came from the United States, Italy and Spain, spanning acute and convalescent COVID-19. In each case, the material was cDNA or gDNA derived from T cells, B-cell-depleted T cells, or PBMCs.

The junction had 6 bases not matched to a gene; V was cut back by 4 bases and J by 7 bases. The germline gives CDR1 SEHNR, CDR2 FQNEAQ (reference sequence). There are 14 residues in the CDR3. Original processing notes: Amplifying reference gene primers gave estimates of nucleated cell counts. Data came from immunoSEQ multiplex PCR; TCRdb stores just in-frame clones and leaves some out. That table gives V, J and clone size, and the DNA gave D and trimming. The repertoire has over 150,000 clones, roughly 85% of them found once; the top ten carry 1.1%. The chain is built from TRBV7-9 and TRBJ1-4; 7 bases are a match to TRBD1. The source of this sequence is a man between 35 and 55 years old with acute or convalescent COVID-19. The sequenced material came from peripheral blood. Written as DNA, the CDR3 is TGTGCCAGCAGCTCGGACAGGACAACTGAAAAACTGTTTTTT. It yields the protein CASSSDRTTEKLFF.